These T cell receptor beta chains were read from a single sample in a study of shared clonotypes between healthy human individuals. Clones were sequenced by immunoSEQ multiplex PCR, and TCRdb holds only the in-frame ones, with some missing. The sample consists of about 960,000 clones, around three quarters of them appearing once. Material for sequencing was memory CD4+ T cells sorted from blood. These receptor sequences come from a man between 18 and 35 years old in good health. The CDR3 runs from the conserved cysteine through the conserved F or W. The D gene is left open where the match is weak. For some rows the clone size is stated as once, few or many, or as a class when expanded; others skip it.

J,D,size,V,DNA,CDR3
TRBJ1-6,.,once,TRBV5-1,TGCGCCAGCAGCTTGGGGGCAGAGTCTAATTCACCCCTCCACTTT,CASSLGAESNSPLHF
TRBJ2-3,.,.,TRBV5-4,TGTGCCAGCAGCTTGGAGGGGACTCCAAGCACAGATACGCAGTATTTT,CASSLEGTPSTDTQYF
TRBJ2-1,.,.,TRBV4-2,TGTGCCAGCAGCCAAGATCTCGGAGGGGGGGTCTACAATGAGCAGTTCTTC,CASSQDLGGGVYNEQFF
TRBJ2-3,TRBD2,.,TRBV4-1,TGCGCCAGCAGCCAAGGTACTAGCGGGGGGCTCACAGATACGCAGTATTTT,CASSQGTSGGLTDTQYF
TRBJ1-4,.,.,TRBV7-6,TGTGCCAGCAGCTTAGGACAGACAACTAATGAAAAACTGTTTTTT,CASSLGQTTNEKLFF
TRBJ2-3,.,.,TRBV7-2,TGTGCCAGCAGCTTAGACCACTCTAGCACAGATACGCAGTATTTT,CASSLDHSSTDTQYF
TRBJ2-1,TRBD1,.,TRBV23-1,TGCGCCAGCAGTCGCCCAACAGGGGGCAGGACCAATGAGCAGTTCTTC,CASSRPTGGRTNEQFF
TRBJ2-1,TRBD2,.,TRBV10-3,TGTGCCATCGGGAAAAGCGGGGGAGGGTCCTACAATGAGCAGTTCTTC,CAIGKSGGGSYNEQFF
TRBJ1-2,TRBD1,.,TRBV7-3,TGTGCCAGCAGTTCTCGGACAGGGGGAGATAATGGCTACACCTTC,CASSSRTGGDNGYTF
TRBJ2-7,.,.,TRBV10-3,TGTGCCTCTCGGGGCGGCAGCTACGAGCAGTACTTC,CASRGGSYEQYF
TRBJ1-2,.,.,TRBV5-4,TGTGCCAGCAGCTTGCTACAGTCCTATGGCTACACCTTC,CASSLLQSYGYTF
TRBJ2-5,.,few,TRBV13,TGTGCCAGCAGTCCCGGACATACTCAAGAGACCCAGTACTTC,CASSPGHTQETQYF
TRBJ2-7,.,.,TRBV28,TGTGCCAGCAGTCCTACTCAAACCTACGAGCAGTACTTC,CASSPTQTYEQYF
TRBJ2-7,.,.,TRBV5-4,TGTGCCAGCAGCTTGCGGGGCGAGCAGTACTTC,CASSLRGEQYF
TRBJ2-7,TRBD2,.,TRBV19,TGTGCCAGTAGTATGCTAGCGGGAGGTTACGAGCAGTACTTC,CASSMLAGGYEQYF
TRBJ2-7,.,.,TRBV7-8,TGTGCCAGCAGCTTCGCGGGCCTTGCGAGGGAGCAGTACTTC,CASSFAGLAREQYF
TRBJ1-3,.,.,TRBV5-1,TGCGCCAGCAGCTTGGGGACGGCTGGAAACACCATATATTTT,CASSLGTAGNTIYF
TRBJ2-1,.,.,TRBV7-9,TGTGCCAGCAGCTCCGGTGTTGGTTTGGATGAGCAGTTCTTC,CASSSGVGLDEQFF
TRBJ2-6,.,.,TRBV2,TGTGCCAGGTCCCGGGACCAAAGCTCTGGGGCCAACGTCCTGACTTTC,CARSRDQSSGANVLTF
TRBJ1-3,.,few,TRBV5-1,TGCGCCAGCAATAACAGAAACACCATATATTTT,CASNNRNTIYF
TRBJ1-2,.,many,TRBV9,TGTGCCAGCAGCGGCCCCCCTGGGCGGTATCCTGAGGGAGGCTACACCTTC,CASSGPPGRYPEGGYTF
TRBJ2-3,TRBD2,few,TRBV29-1,TGCAGCGTTGAAGATCGCGAACGGGGGGGTGGCACAGATACGCAGTATTTT,CSVEDRERGGGTDTQYF
TRBJ2-5,TRBD2,.,TRBV7-3,TGTGCCAGCAGCTTAGGGACTACAGAGACCCAGTACTTC,CASSLGTTETQYF
TRBJ1-1,.,few,TRBV30,TGTGCCTGGAGTCAAGGGGAGGCTGAAGCTTTCTTT,CAWSQGEAEAFF
TRBJ2-3,TRBD1,few,TRBV5-4,TGTGCCAGCAGCTCGACACAGGGGATCGCAGATACGCAGTATTTT,CASSSTQGIADTQYF
TRBJ2-1,.,.,TRBV5-4,TGTGCCAGCAGCGAGGCGGACGGTCGCGGCTCCTACAATGAGCAGTTCTTC,CASSEADGRGSYNEQFF
TRBJ1-6,TRBD1,.,TRBV5-8,TGTGCCAGCAGCCAGGGGAGGGGGCGCCTTAATTCACCCCTCCACTTT,CASSQGRGRLNSPLHF
TRBJ2-7,.,.,TRBV6-1,TGTGCCAGCAGTTGGCGTCGGGACGGGACCTACGAGCAGTACTTC,CASSWRRDGTYEQYF
TRBJ1-4,.,.,TRBV30,TGTGCCTGGAGTGCGGGGGGTCGTGAAAAACTGTTTTTT,CAWSAGGREKLFF
TRBJ2-1,.,.,TRBV2,TGTGCCAGCAGTGAACGGGCGCGTCGCTCCTACAATGAGCAGTTCTTC,CASSERARRSYNEQFF
TRBJ2-5,TRBD2,once,TRBV5-1,TGCGCCAGCAGCTTTGGGTCTAGCGGGGACCAAGAGACCCAGTACTTC,CASSFGSSGDQETQYF